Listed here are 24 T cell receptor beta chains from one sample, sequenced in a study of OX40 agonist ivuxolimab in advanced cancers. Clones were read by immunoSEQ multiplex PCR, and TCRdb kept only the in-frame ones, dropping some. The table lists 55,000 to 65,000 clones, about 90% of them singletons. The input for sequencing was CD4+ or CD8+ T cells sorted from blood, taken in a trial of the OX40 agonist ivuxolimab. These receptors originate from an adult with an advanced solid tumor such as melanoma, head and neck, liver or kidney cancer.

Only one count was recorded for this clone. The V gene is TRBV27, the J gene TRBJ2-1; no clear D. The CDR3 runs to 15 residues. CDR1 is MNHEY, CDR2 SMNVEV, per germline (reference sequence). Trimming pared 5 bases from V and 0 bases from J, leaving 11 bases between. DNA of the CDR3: TGTGCCAGCAGTGACCAGCCCCTCTCCTACAATGAGCAGTTCTTC. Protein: CASSDQPLSYNEQFF.

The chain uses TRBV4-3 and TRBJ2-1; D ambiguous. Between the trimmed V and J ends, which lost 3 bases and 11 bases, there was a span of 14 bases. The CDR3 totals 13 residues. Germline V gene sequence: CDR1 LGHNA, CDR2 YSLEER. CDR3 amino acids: CASSQETPGQQFF. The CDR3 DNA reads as TGCGCCAGCAGCCAGGAAACTCCGGGTCAGCAGTTCTTC.

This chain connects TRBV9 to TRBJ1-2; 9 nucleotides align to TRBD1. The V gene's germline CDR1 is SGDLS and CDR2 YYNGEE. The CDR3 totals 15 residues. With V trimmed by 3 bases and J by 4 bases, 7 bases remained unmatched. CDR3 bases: TGTGCCAGCAGCGGAGGGACAGGGAAGGGCTATGGCTACACCTTC. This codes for CASSGGTGKGYGYTF.

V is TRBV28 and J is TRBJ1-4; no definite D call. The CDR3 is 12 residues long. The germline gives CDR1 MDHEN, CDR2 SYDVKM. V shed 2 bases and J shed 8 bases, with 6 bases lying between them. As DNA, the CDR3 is TGTGCCAGCAGTTTAACGCGGGAAAAACTGTTTTTT. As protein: CASSLTREKLFF.

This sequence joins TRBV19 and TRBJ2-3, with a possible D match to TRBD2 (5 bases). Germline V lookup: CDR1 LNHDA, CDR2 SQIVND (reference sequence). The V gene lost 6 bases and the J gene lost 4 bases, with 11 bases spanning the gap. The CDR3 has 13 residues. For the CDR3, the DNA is TGTGCCAGTAGCAACAGCGGTGCAGATACGCAGTATTTT. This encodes CASSNSGADTQYF.

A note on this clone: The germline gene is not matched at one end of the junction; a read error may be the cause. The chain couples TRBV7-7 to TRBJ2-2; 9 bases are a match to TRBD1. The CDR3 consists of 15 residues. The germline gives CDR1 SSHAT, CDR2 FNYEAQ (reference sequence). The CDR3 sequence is CASSLTGGRTGELFF. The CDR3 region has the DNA TGTGCTAGCAGCTTAACAGGGGGCAGGACCGGGGAGCTGTTTTTT.

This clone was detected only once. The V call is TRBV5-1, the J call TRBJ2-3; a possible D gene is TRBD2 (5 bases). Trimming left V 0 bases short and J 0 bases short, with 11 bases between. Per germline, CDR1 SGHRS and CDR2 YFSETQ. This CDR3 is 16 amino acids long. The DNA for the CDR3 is TGCGCCAGCAGCTTGGACGTTGCGGGTAGCACAGATACGCAGTATTTT. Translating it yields CASSLDVAGSTDTQYF.

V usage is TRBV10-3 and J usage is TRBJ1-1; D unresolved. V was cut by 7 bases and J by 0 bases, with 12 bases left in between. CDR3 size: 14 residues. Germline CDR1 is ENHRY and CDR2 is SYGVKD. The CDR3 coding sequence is TGTGCCATCACCAAGACGGAATTGAACACTGAAGCTTTCTTT. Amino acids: CAITKTELNTEAFF.

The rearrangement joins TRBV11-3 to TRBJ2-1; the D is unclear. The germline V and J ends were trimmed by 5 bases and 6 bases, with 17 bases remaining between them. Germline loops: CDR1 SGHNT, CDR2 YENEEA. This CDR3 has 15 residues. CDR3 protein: CASSLPPKAINEQFF. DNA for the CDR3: TGTGCCAGCAGCCTACCTCCTAAAGCGATCAATGAGCAGTTCTTC.

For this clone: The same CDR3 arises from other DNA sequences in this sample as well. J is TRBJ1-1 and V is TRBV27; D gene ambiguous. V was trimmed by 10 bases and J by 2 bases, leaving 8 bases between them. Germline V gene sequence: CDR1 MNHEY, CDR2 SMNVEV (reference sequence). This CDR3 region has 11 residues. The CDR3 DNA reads TGTGCCACCCAGAGAAACACTGAAGCTTTCTTT. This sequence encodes CATQRNTEAFF.

Written as DNA, the CDR3 is TGTGCCAGCAGCCACCGGATAATCTCTGGGGCCAACGTCCTGACTTTC. This encodes CASSHRIISGANVLTF. The chain combines TRBV11-2 with TRBJ2-6; D gene unclear. CDR3 length: 16 amino acids. Germline V gene lookup returns CDR1 SGHAT and CDR2 FQNNGV. Trimming shortened V by 5 bases and J by 0 bases, and 11 bases separated the two germline ends.

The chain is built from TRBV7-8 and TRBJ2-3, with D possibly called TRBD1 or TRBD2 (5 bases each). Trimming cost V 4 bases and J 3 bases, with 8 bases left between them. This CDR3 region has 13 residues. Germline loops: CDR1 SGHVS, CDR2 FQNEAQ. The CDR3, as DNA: TGTGCCAGCAGCTCGTGGGGGACAGATACGCAGTATTTT. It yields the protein CASSSWGTDTQYF.

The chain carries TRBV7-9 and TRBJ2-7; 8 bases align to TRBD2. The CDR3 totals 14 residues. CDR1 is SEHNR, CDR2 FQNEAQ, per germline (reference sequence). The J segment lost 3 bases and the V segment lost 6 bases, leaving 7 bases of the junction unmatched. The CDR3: CASRISGGLYEQYF. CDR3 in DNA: TGTGCCAGCAGAATCAGCGGGGGTCTCTACGAGCAGTACTTC.

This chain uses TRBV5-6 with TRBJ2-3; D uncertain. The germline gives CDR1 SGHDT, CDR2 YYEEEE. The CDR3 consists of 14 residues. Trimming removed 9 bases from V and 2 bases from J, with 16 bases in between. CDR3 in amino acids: CATLAMGNTDTQYF. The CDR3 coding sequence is TGTGCCACCCTGGCGATGGGAAACACAGATACGCAGTATTTT.

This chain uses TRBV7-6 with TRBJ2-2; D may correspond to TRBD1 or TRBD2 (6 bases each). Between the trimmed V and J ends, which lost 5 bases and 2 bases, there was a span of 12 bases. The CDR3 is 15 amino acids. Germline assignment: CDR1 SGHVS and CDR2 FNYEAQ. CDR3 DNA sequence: TGTGCCAGCAGCCGGAGGGGGGCAAACACCGGGGAGCTGTTTTTT. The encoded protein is CASSRRGANTGELFF.

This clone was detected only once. The CDR3 DNA is TGTGCCAGTAGTATAGGGTTCGGGGCACTCCAAGAGACCCAGTACTTC. Translated: CASSIGFGALQETQYF. This chain uses TRBV19 with TRBJ2-5; D may match TRBD1 or TRBD2 (5 bases each). There are 16 residues in the CDR3. Germline values: CDR1 LNHDA, CDR2 SQIVND (reference sequence). Trimming pared 1 base from V and 1 base from J, leaving 13 bases between.

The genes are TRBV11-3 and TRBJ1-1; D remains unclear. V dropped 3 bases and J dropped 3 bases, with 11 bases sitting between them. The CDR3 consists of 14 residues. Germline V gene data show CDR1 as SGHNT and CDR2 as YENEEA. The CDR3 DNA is TGTGCCAGCAGCTTGCGGATTGGGGACACTGAAGCTTTCTTT. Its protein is CASSLRIGDTEAFF.

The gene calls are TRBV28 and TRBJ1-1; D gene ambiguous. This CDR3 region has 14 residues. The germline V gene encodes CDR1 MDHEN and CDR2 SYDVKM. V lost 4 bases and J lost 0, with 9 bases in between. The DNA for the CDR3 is TGTGCCAGCAGTTATTGGCCTCTGAACACTGAAGCTTTCTTT. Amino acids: CASSYWPLNTEAFF.

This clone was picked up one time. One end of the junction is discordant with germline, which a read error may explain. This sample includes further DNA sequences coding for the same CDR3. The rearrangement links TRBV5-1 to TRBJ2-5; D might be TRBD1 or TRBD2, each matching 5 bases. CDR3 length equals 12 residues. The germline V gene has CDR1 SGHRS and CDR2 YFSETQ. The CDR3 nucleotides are TGCGCCAGCAGCCGACAGAGGGAGACTCAGTACTTC. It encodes CASSRQRETQYF.

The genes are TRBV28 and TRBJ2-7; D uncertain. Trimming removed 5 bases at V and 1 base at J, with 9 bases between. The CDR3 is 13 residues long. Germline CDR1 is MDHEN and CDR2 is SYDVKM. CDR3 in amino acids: CASSPPRSYEQYF. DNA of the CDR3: TGTGCCAGCAGTCCCCCCCGTTCCTACGAGCAGTACTTC.

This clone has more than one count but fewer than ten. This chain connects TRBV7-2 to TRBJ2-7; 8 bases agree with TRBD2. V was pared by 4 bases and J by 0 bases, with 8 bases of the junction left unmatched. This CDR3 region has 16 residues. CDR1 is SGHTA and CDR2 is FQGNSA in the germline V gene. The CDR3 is CASSSRSGSHSYEQYF. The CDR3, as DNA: TGTGCCAGCAGCTCCCGGAGCGGGAGTCACTCCTACGAGCAGTACTTC. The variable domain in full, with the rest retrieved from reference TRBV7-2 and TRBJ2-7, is GAGVSQSPSNKVTEKGKDVELRCDPISGHTALYWYRQSLGQGLEFLIYFQGNSAPDKSGLPSDRFSAERTGGSVSTLTIQRTQQEDSAVYLCASSSRSGSHSYEQYFGPGTRLTVT.

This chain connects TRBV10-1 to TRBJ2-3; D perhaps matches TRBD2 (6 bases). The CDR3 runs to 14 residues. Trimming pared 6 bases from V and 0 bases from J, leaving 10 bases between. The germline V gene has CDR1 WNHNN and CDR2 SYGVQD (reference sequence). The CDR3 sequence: CASSAGPSTDTQYF. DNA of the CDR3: TGCGCCAGCAGCGCGGGACCTAGCACAGATACGCAGTATTTT.

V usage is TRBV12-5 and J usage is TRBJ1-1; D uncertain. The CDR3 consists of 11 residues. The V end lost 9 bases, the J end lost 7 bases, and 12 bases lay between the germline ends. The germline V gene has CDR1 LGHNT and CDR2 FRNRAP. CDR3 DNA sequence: TGTGCTAGCCGGGGAGAATTTGAAGCTTTCTTT. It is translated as CASRGEFEAFF.

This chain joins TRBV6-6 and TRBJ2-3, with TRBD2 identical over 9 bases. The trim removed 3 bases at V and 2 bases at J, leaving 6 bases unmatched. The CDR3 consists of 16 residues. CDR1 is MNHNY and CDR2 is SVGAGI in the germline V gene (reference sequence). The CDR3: CASSYILAGTTDTQYF. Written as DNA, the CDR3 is TGTGCCAGCAGTTATATCCTAGCGGGGACCACAGATACGCAGTATTTT.